This passage covers 20 T cell receptor beta chains from one sample sequenced in a study of cytomegalovirus exposure and HLA in healthy donors. Here immunoSEQ multiplex PCR was the method, and the copy in TCRdb shows in-frame clones only, minus some. The table lists 90,000 to 150,000 clones, about 84% of them singletons, with about 2.2% in the top ten. Sequences were obtained from PBMCs. The origin of the receptors is a woman between 25 and 40 years old in good health and CMV-seronegative.

The chain joins TRBV7-6 to TRBJ2-1; TRBD2 matches 7 bases. The CDR3 length is 17 residues. Germline trimming cut 2 bases from V and 0 bases from J; bases unmatched to any gene: 7. Per the germline V gene, CDR1 is SGHVS and CDR2 is FNYEAQ. The CDR3 nucleotides read TGTGCCAGCAGCTTACTCCCGTGGGGGGGCTCCTACAATGAGCAGTTCTTC. Amino acid sequence: CASSLLPWGGSYNEQFF.

About this clone itself: Other DNA sequences from this sample encode an identical CDR3 as well. This sequence joins TRBV4-3 and TRBJ1-2; a possible D gene is TRBD1 (6 bases). This CDR3 has 14 residues. Per the germline V gene, CDR1 is LGHNA and CDR2 is YSLEER. Trimming shortened V by 1 base and J by 3 bases, and 9 bases separated the two germline ends. CDR3 protein: CASSQGYRDYGYTF. In DNA, the CDR3 is TGCGCCAGCAGCCAAGGTTACAGGGACTATGGCTACACCTTC.

This chain links TRBV7-2 with TRBJ1-2; 8 nucleotides align to TRBD1. Unmatched junction bases numbered 8, after V lost 5 bases and J lost 6 bases. This CDR3 comprises 14 residues. In germline, CDR1 is SGHTA, CDR2 FQGNSA. The CDR3 DNA follows: TGTGCCAGCAGCCCGCGGGACAGGTTAAATGGCTACACCTTC. As protein: CASSPRDRLNGYTF.

A single count supports this clone. This chain joins TRBV2 and TRBJ1-4; D is perhaps TRBD1 (5 bases). CDR3 size: 15 residues. V dropped 7 bases and J dropped 1 base, with 13 bases sitting between them. From germline, CDR1 is SNHLY and CDR2 FYNNEI. The CDR3 DNA reads as TGTGCCAGCACTCGTTGGGACTTAACTAATGAAAAACTGTTTTTT. Translating gives CASTRWDLTNEKLFF.

The gene calls are TRBV30 and TRBJ2-5; D unresolved. The germline CDR1 and CDR2 sequences are GTSNPN and SVGIG (reference sequence). The CDR3 spans 11 residues. Trimming took 2 bases from V and 3 from J, leaving 4 bases between them. As DNA, the CDR3 is TGTGCCTGGAGTTCCAAAGAGACCCAGTACTTC. This gives the protein CAWSSKETQYF.

V and J are TRBV27 and TRBJ1-1; D unclear. The CDR3 totals 13 residues. Between the trimmed V and J ends, which lost 2 bases and 4 bases, there was a span of 8 bases. Germline V gene data show CDR1 as MNHEY and CDR2 as SMNVEV (reference sequence). The CDR3 spells CASSLLDFTEAFF. As DNA, the CDR3 is TGTGCCAGCAGTTTACTCGACTTCACTGAAGCTTTCTTT.

CDR3 amino acids: CASSSPGYEQYF. DNA of the CDR3: TGTGCCAGCAGCTCCCCCGGCTACGAGCAGTACTTC. The chain couples TRBV11-3 to TRBJ2-7; D is uncertain. The CDR3 length is 12 residues. V was pared by 4 bases and J by 3 bases, with 7 bases between. In germline, CDR1 is SGHNT, CDR2 YENEEA.

This CDR3 is CASSQGTGGFPPYGYTF. DNA for the CDR3: TGTGCCAGCAGCCAAGGGACAGGGGGCTTTCCACCCTATGGCTACACCTTC. This sequence joins TRBV14 and TRBJ1-2; 11 nucleotides line up with TRBD1. Germline trimming cut 1 base from V and 4 bases from J; bases unmatched to any gene: 8. Germline assignment: CDR1 SGHDN and CDR2 FVKESK. The CDR3 extends over 17 amino acids. The full variable domain, with the rest looked up from reference TRBV14 and TRBJ1-2, is EAGVTQFPSHSVIEKGQTVTLRCDPISGHDNLYWYRRVMGKEIKFLLHFVKESKQDESGMPNNRFLAERTGGTYSTLKVQPAELEDSGVYFCASSQGTGGFPPYGYTFGSGTRLTVV.

V gene TRBV4-2 combines with J gene TRBJ1-6; no reliable D call. The CDR3 is made up of 17 amino acids. CDR1 is LGHNA and CDR2 is YNFKEQ in the germline V gene. V gave up 0 bases and J gave up 7 bases, with 16 bases separating them. The chain's CDR3 is CASSQDGVNLQNSPLHF. The CDR3 nucleotides read TGTGCCAGCAGCCAAGACGGAGTAAACCTTCAGAATTCACCCCTCCACTTT.

This chain joins TRBV9 and TRBJ1-5; D uncertain. Trimming removed 4 bases at V and 0 bases at J, with 11 bases between. Per germline, CDR1 SGDLS and CDR2 YYNGEE. The length of the CDR3 is 15 residues. CDR3 in DNA: TGTGCCAGCAGCCCCTATCCGGGTAGCAATCAGCCCCAGCATTTT. It codes for CASSPYPGSNQPQHF.

V is TRBV7-3 and J is TRBJ2-5; D may be TRBD1 (5 bases). The CDR3 covers 13 residues. Germline V gives CDR1 SGHTA, CDR2 FQGTGA. Trimming shortened V by 2 bases and J by 5 bases, and 9 bases separated the two germline ends. Written as DNA, the CDR3 is TGTGCCAGCAGCTTAGAGGCAGGGGAGACCCAGTACTTC. Its translation is CASSLEAGETQYF.

This sequence joins TRBV5-5 and TRBJ2-7; 12 bases match TRBD1. V dropped 0 bases and J dropped 6; count of bases not matched to a gene: 4. The CDR3 spans 15 residues. From germline, CDR1 is SGHKS and CDR2 YYEKEE (reference sequence). In DNA form, the CDR3 reads TGTGCCAGCAGCTTGGCCGGGACAGGGGGCGCCGAGCAGTACTTC. Translating gives CASSLAGTGGAEQYF.

The chain employs TRBV5-1 and TRBJ2-7, with 7 bases identical to TRBD1. This CDR3 is 15 amino acids long. From germline, CDR1 is SGHRS and CDR2 YFSETQ. Unmatched junction bases numbered 7, after V lost 4 bases and J lost 0 bases. The DNA for the CDR3 is TGCGCCAGCAGCATTACAGGGGAAGTCTCCTACGAGCAGTACTTC. This encodes CASSITGEVSYEQYF. Full variable domain (rest looked up from reference TRBV5-1 and TRBJ2-7): KAGVTQTPRYLIKTRGQQVTLSCSPISGHRSVSWYQQTPGQGLQFLFEYFSETQRNKGNFPGRFSGRQFSNSRSEMNVSTLELGDSALYLCASSITGEVSYEQYFGPGTRLTVT.

This chain links TRBV27 with TRBJ1-6; TRBD1 matches at 7 bases. V lost 5 bases and J lost 9; bases outside the gene matches: 10. The CDR3 is 15 residues long. Germline assignment: CDR1 MNHEY and CDR2 SMNVEV (reference sequence). CDR3 residues: CASSTGEIEGSPLHF. CDR3 sequence (DNA): TGTGCCAGCAGTACAGGGGAAATAGAGGGTTCACCCCTCCACTTT.

The chain combines TRBV6-1 with TRBJ2-5; 7 bases fit TRBD1. The CDR3 runs 15 residues. Germline-derived CDR1 and CDR2 are MNHNS and SASEGT. With V trimmed by 7 bases and J by 12 bases, 20 bases remained unmatched. As DNA, the CDR3 is TGTGCCAGCACCCTAGGGCTAGGGGGCCAAACGCCCGAGTACTTC. Encoded protein: CASTLGLGGQTPEYF.

This chain joins TRBV11-3 and TRBJ2-1; perhaps TRBD1 as D (6 bases). V was shortened by 0 bases and J by 5 bases, with 11 bases between the two germline ends. The CDR3 length is 15 residues. Looked up from germline, CDR1 is SGHNT and CDR2 is YENEEA. Here the CDR3 DNA reads TGTGCCAGCAGCTTAGAAGGGGGACAAAACAATGAGCAGTTCTTC. As protein: CASSLEGGQNNEQFF.

The chain employs TRBV11-3 and TRBJ2-3; D not resolved. The CDR3 is 15 amino acids. From germline, CDR1 is SGHNT and CDR2 YENEEA. Trimming removed 1 base at V and 1 base at J, with 9 bases between. In nucleotides, the CDR3 is TGTGCCAGCAGCTTAGTCGCGGTGGGCACAGATACGCAGTATTTT. Translation: CASSLVAVGTDTQYF.

This sequence joins TRBV2 and TRBJ1-2, with TRBD1 matching over 7 bases. Germline V gene sequence: CDR1 SNHLY, CDR2 FYNNEI. CDR3 length: 12 residues. The junction had 5 bases not matched to a gene; V was cut back by 5 bases and J by 8 bases. This CDR3 is CASSPTGRGYTF. The CDR3 DNA follows: TGTGCCAGCAGTCCGACAGGGAGAGGCTACACCTTC. Together with reference TRBV2 and TRBJ1-2, the CDR3 gives the full variable domain: EPEVTQTPSHQVTQMGQEVILRCVPISNHLYFYWYRQILGQKVEFLVSFYNNEISEKSEIFDDQFSVERPDGSNFTLKIRSTKLEDSAMYFCASSPTGRGYTFGSGTRLTVV.

This rearrangement joins TRBV21-1 to TRBJ1-2; the table's D call, TRBD1, has no DNA check behind it. TRBV21-1 is a pseudogene segment. The CDR3 is 12 amino acids. The CDR3 loop is CASSQTGYGYTF. In DNA, the CDR3 is TGTGCCAGCAGCCAGACAGGGTATGGCTACACCTTC.

The chain recombines TRBV30 with TRBJ1-2, with D possibly TRBD1 on 6 matching bases. The CDR3 spans 12 residues. With 1 base removed from V and 9 bases from J, the gap between germline ends came to 12 bases. Germline values: CDR1 GTSNPN, CDR2 SVGIG (reference sequence). The DNA for the CDR3 is TGTGCCTGGAGTGGCACAGGGAGTCGCTACACCTTC. Residues: CAWSGTGSRYTF.